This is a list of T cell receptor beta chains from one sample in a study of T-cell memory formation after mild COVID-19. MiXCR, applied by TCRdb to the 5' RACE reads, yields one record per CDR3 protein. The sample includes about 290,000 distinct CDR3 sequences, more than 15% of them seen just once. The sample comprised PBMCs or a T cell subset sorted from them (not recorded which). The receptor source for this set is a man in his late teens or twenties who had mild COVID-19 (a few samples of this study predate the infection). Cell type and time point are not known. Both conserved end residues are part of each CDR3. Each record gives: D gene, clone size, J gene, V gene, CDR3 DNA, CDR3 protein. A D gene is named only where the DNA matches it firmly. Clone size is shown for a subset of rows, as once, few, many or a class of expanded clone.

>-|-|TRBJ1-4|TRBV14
TGTGCCAGCAGCCAAGATCTCACCACATCGGCTCTCGGGAATGAAAAACTGTTTTTT
CASSQDLTTSALGNEKLFF
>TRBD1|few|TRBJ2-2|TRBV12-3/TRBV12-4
TGTGCCAGCAGTCCTTCGACAGGGGACACCGGGGAGCTGTTTTTT
CASSPSTGDTGELFF
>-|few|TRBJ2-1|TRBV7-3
TGTGCCAGCAGCCCAAGCACAGAGTACAATGAGCAGTTCTTC
CASSPSTEYNEQFF
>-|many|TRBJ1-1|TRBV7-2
TGTGCCAGCAGCTTGGGTCCCGTGAACACTGAAGCTTTCTTT
CASSLGPVNTEAFF
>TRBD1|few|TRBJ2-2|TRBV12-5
TGTGCTAGTGGTCCAGGACAGGCTGCGAACACCGGGGAGCTGTTTTTT
CASGPGQAANTGELFF
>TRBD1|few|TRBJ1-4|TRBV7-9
TGTGCCAGCAGCCCAAATACAGGGGCGGAAAAACTGTTTTTT
CASSPNTGAEKLFF
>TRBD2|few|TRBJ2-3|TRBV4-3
TGCGCCAGCAGCCCCACCGGGAGGGCTGATACGCAGTATTTT
CASSPTGRADTQYF
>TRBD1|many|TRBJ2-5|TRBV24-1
TGTGCCACCAGACAGGGGAGTGTCGGGACCCAGTACTTC
CATRQGSVGTQYF
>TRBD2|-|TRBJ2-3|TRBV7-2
TGTGCCAGCACCTCCGGGGGGGCTAGCACAGATACGCAGTATTTT
CASTSGGASTDTQYF
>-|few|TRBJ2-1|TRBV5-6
TGTGCCAGCAGCCTTATAGGGCAGGCATCAAATGAGCAGTTCTTC
CASSLIGQASNEQFF
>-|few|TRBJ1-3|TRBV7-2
TGTGCCAGCAGCTTAAGGGTGAGCTCTGGAAACACCATATATTTT
CASSLRVSSGNTIYF
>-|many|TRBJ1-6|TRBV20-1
TGCAGTGCTAGAGAGGTGGCGGGTTCACCCCTCCACTTT
CSAREVAGSPLHF
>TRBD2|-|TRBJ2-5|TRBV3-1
TGTGCCAGCAGCCCCCCGCCGGGAGGCCGAGAGACCCAGTACTTC
CASSPPPGGRETQYF
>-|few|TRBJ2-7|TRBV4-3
TGCGCCAGCAGCCCCGGGACCGACTCCTCCGAGCAGTACTTC
CASSPGTDSSEQYF
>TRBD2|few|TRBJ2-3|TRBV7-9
TGTGCCAGCAGCTCCCAGCGGGGGGCCTCGTTCAATACGCAGTATTTT
CASSSQRGASFNTQYF
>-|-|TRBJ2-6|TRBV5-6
TGTGCCAGCAGCTGGTGGGGCTCTGGGGCCAACGTCCTGACTTTC
CASSWWGSGANVLTF
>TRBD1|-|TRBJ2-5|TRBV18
TGTGCCAGCTCACCACTAACCTCCACAGGGGGCAAGGAGACCCAGTACTTC
CASSPLTSTGGKETQYF
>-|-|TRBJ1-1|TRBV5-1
TGCGCCAGCAGCACAGCGGGACGGACGAACACTGAAGCTTTCTTT
CASSTAGRTNTEAFF
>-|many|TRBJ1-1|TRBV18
TGTGCCAGCTCACGACCGAACACTGAAGCTTTCTTT
CASSRPNTEAFF
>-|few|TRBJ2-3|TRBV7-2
TGTGCCAGCAGCGGGGGGGCCAGTCGCACAGATACGCAGTATTTT
CASSGGASRTDTQYF
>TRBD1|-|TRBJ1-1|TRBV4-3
TGCGCCAGCAGCCAGGGTACGGGGACAGGGAACACTGAAGCTTTCTTT
CASSQGTGTGNTEAFF
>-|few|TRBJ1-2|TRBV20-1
TGCAGTGCTAGTAGTGCACAGAGCTATGGCTACACCTTC
CSASSAQSYGYTF
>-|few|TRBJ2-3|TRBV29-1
TGCAGCGTTGTTTATACGGGATTTAGCACAGATACGCAGTATTTT
CSVVYTGFSTDTQYF
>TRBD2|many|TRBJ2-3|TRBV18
TGTGCCAGCTCACCGCTAGCGGGGTCGACTAGCACAGATACGCAGTATTTT
CASSPLAGSTSTDTQYF
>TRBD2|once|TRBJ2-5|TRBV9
TGTGCCAGCAGCGTAGATGGGGGGGACCAAGAGACCCAGTACTTC
CASSVDGGDQETQYF
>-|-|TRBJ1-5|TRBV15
TGTGCCACCAGCACCGCGGCAGGGTTGCGGCCCCAGCATTTT
CATSTAAGLRPQHF
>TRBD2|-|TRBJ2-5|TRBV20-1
TGCAGTGGGGCTAGCGGGGGAGCTGAAGAGACCCAGTACTTC
CSGASGGAEETQYF
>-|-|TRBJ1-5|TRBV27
TGTGCCAGCAGTTTAAGGGGACTCCCGAATCAGCCCCAGCATTTT
CASSLRGLPNQPQHF
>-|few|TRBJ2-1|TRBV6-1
TGTGCCAGCAGAAGAGGGCAGGGGCCGGGGCAGTTCTTC
CASRRGQGPGQFF
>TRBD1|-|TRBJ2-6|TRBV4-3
TGCGCCAGCAGCCAAACCAGGGGGTTGGATCCCGGGGCCAACGTCCTGACTTTC
CASSQTRGLDPGANVLTF
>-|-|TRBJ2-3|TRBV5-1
TGCGCCAGCAGCTTGTGGCTAGCGAGCACAGATACGCAGTATTTT
CASSLWLASTDTQYF
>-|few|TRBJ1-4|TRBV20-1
TGCAGTGCTAGACCGGTACAGGACTCTAATGAAAAACTGTTTTTT
CSARPVQDSNEKLFF
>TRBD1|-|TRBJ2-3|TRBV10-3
TGTGCCATCAGCGCGGGACAGGGTCCCCGATCTCACACAGATACGCAGTATTTT
CAISAGQGPRSHTDTQYF
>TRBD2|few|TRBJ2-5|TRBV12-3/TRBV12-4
TGTGCCAGCAGTTTACTTCCCCCGACTAGCGGCCTGGGTGAGACCCAGTACTTC
CASSLLPPTSGLGETQYF
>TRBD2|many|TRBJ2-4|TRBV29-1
TGCAGCGTTGAAGATCCACGGCGGGGGGAGGCCAAAAACATTCAGTACTTC
CSVEDPRRGEAKNIQYF
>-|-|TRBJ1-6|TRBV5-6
TGTGCCAGCAGCTTGAGTGAAGGGTGGAATTCACCCCTCCACTTT
CASSLSEGWNSPLHF
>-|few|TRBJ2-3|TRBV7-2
TGTGCCAGCAGCTTACCCCCCCTAGGCCTACACACAGATACGCAGTATTTT
CASSLPPLGLHTDTQYF
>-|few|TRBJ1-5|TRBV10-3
TGTGCCATCAGTGAACGCGAAAATCAGCCCCAGCATTTT
CAISERENQPQHF
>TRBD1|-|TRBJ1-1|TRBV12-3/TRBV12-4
TGTGCCAGCAGCGGGACAGGGACGTCGGTCTCTGAAGCTTTCTTT
CASSGTGTSVSEAFF
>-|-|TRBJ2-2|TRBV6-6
TGTGCCGTCAGGAGGGGGAACACCGGGGAGCTGTTTTTT
CAVRRGNTGELFF
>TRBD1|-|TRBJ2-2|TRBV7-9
TGTGCCAGCTACAGCGTGGGGACAGGGAACACCGGGGAGCTGTTTTTT
CASYSVGTGNTGELFF